The clone carrying this T cell receptor beta chain was counted at least ten times. TCRdb itself ran the 5' RACE reads through MiXCR, one entry per CDR3 protein. The sample lists about 340,000 distinct CDR3 sequences, approximately 3.9% occurring once. The record originates from a study of T cells after yellow fever vaccination. Study details: It was SMART-Seq v4 Ultra Low Input that prepared the fractions with low cell numbers.

Germline V CDR1 and CDR2: DFQATT, SNEGSKA (reference sequence). The CDR3 spans 13 residues. V lost 4 bases, J lost 6 bases, and 16 bases lay in between. The TCR was taken from a man younger than 35 who received the YFV17D yellow fever vaccine. The source was PBMCs, collected 5 days after the yellow fever booster vaccination. The rearrangement uses TRBV20-1 and TRBJ2-7; no definite D call. CDR3 DNA sequence: TGCAGTGCTAAACGGGCTAGGCTCGGCGAGCAGTACTTC. Protein: CSAKRARLGEQYF.